Detailed here is one TCR beta chain. This table comes from immunoSEQ multiplex PCR, and its TCRdb copy is limited to in-frame clones, with some not included. The sample gives a few hundred thousand clones, about 90% of which show up once; approximately 10% is in the top ten. One Seattle source followed patients from active infection through their disease course. This sample was taken from a study of blood T cell repertoires in COVID-19. For the study at large: Spain, Italy and the United States supplied samples that represented acute and convalescent COVID-19. Sources were T cells, B-cell-depleted T cells, or PBMCs; the material itself was cDNA or gDNA.

CDR1 MDHEN and CDR2 SYDVKM come from the germline V gene. This CDR3 comprises 15 residues. The V end lost 1 base, the J end lost 8 bases, and 17 bases lay between the germline ends. Input material: peripheral blood. The source of this sequence is a woman younger than 45 with COVID-19, enrolled during active disease. The rearrangement links TRBV28 to TRBJ1-2, with a weak D call TRBD1 (6 bases). CDR3 nucleotide sequence: TGTGCCAGCAGTTTATCCGACCGGGGGGGGCACGGCTACACCTTC. Translated, it gives CASSLSDRGGHGYTF.